The present T cell receptor beta chain was sequenced within a study of cytomegalovirus exposure and HLA in healthy donors. Study conclusions and caveats: Investigators reported 150 to 200 TCR beta chains as tied to cytomegalovirus.

PCR involved 60 Vbeta and 13 Jbeta primers. The method was immunoSEQ multiplex PCR; TCRdb's version includes in-frame clones alone and lacks a portion of them. The sample includes approximately 100,000 clones, about 70% of them seen just once. A word on this clone: Antigen specificity is unknown.

Deletions cut 6 bases from V and 1 base from J, with 10 bases between. Germline V gene data show CDR1 as MNHEY and CDR2 as SMNVEV (reference sequence). The CDR3 has 14 residues. The source of this sequence is a woman under 30 in good health and CMV-seropositive. This chain connects TRBV27 to TRBJ1-5; D ambiguous. Sequenced sample: PBMCs. As DNA, the CDR3 is TGTGCCAGCAGCCCTGAGCCAAGCAATCAGCCCCAGCATTTT. This sequence encodes CASSPEPSNQPQHF.